A selection of T cell receptor beta chains follows, all from one sample in a study of blood T cell repertoires in COVID-19. Clones were sequenced by immunoSEQ multiplex PCR, and TCRdb holds only the in-frame ones, with some missing. This table holds some 200,000 clones, roughly four fifths found once. Sequencing was carried out using peripheral blood. Receptors originate from a young man with active or convalescent COVID-19. Each CDR3 is given with its conserved first and last residue. A D gene is named only where the DNA matches it firmly. Some rows have no size entry. The others give once, few or many, or a class for an expanded clone.

clone size	D gene	CDR3 length	V gene	J gene	CDR3 DNA	CDR3 protein
.	TRBD1	16	TRBV28	TRBJ1-6	TGTGCCAGCAGTCCCTTATCCGGGACAGGTTATTCACCCCTCCACTTT	CASSPLSGTGYSPLHF
.	TRBD1	18	TRBV7-9	TRBJ1-5	TGTGCCAGCAGCCCCGGGACAGGGGGCTCGTCGAGCAATCAGCCCCAGCATTTT	CASSPGTGGSSSNQPQHF
.	.	13	TRBV15	TRBJ2-5	TGTGCCACCGCAGGGCGATTACAAGAGACCCAGTACTTC	CATAGRLQETQYF
.	.	16	TRBV27	TRBJ1-6	TGTGCCAGCAAGTACGGAGGAAGCTCCTATAATTCACCCCTCCACTTT	CASKYGGSSYNSPLHF
few	.	13	TRBV14	TRBJ2-7	TGTGCCAGCAGCCGGACTTTTCCCTACGAGCAGTACTTC	CASSRTFPYEQYF
.	.	14	TRBV29-1	TRBJ2-1	TGCAGCGTTGAATCCAAACTCTGGTACAATGAGCAGTTCTTC	CSVESKLWYNEQFF
many	.	12	TRBV5-4	TRBJ1-5	TGTGCCAGCAGCAGCAGGGGTGGGCCCCAGCATTTT	CASSSRGGPQHF
.	.	15	TRBV11-2	TRBJ2-5	TGTGCCAGCAGCTTAGGACGGCTAGTGGAAGAGACCCAGTACTTC	CASSLGRLVEETQYF
.	.	16	TRBV28	TRBJ1-5	TGTGCCAGCAGTTCAACAGGATTTTATAGCAATCAGCCCCAGCATTTT	CASSSTGFYSNQPQHF
.	TRBD1	15	TRBV18	TRBJ1-2	TGTGCCAGCTCACCACAACAGGGGGCGGACTATGGCTACACCTTC	CASSPQQGADYGYTF
.	TRBD2	19	TRBV4-3	TRBJ2-7	TGCGCCAGCAGCCAACTTTTCCCCCCCTTAGCGGGAGGGGGCGGCGAGCAGTACTTC	CASSQLFPPLAGGGGEQYF
.	.	14	TRBV10-3	TRBJ1-1	TGTGCCATCAGTGATCTAACAGGGAACACTGAAGCTTTCTTT	CAISDLTGNTEAFF
.	.	13	TRBV9	TRBJ1-2	TGTGCCAGCAGCGGGGGCGCACCCTGGGGCTACACCTTC	CASSGGAPWGYTF
once	.	12	TRBV5-5	TRBJ2-1	TGTGCCAGCAGCTTGGGCAGGGTAGGTCCGTTCTTC	CASSLGRVGPFF
.	.	14	TRBV29-1	TRBJ2-6	TGCAGCGTGGCGCAGGACTCTGGGGCCAACGTCCTGACTTTC	CSVAQDSGANVLTF
.	.	14	TRBV9	TRBJ2-5	TGTGCCAGCAGCCCCGCGTTCGGGAGAGAGACCCAGTACTTC	CASSPAFGRETQYF
.	TRBD1	14	TRBV30	TRBJ1-6	TGTGCCTGGGCGACAGGGACGAACAATTCACCCCTCCACTTT	CAWATGTNNSPLHF
.	.	13	TRBV18	TRBJ2-3	TGTGCCAGCTCACCACCCCCCGGAGATACGCAGTATTTT	CASSPPPGDTQYF
.	.	13	TRBV9	TRBJ2-5	TGTGCCAGCAGCGCCAGTTTGGAAGAGACCCAGTACTTC	CASSASLEETQYF
.	.	15	TRBV19	TRBJ2-1	TGTGCCAGTAGTATAGATTATAACATCCCCAATGAGCAGTTCTTC	CASSIDYNIPNEQFF
.	.	14	TRBV6-6	TRBJ1-2	TGTGCCAGCACCGAATGGACGGAGGCCTTGGGCTACACCTTC	CASTEWTEALGYTF
.	.	13	TRBV6-4	TRBJ1-1	TGTGCCAGCAGTGACGCTCAGGGCTATGAAGCTTTCTTT	CASSDAQGYEAFF
.	TRBD1	15	TRBV7-8	TRBJ2-7	TGTGCCAGCAGCCGGATAACAGGGGGCCGGTACGAGCAGTACTTC	CASSRITGGRYEQYF
.	TRBD2	15	TRBV7-2	TRBJ2-1	TGTGCCAGCAGCCGGCTAGCGGGAGGGCAAAATGAGCAGTTCTTC	CASSRLAGGQNEQFF
.	TRBD1	15	TRBV5-1	TRBJ2-5	TGCGCCAGCAGCTTGCAGGGGGAAAGCCAAGAGACCCAGTACTTC	CASSLQGESQETQYF
.	.	13	TRBV5-1	TRBJ1-2	TGCGCCAGCAGCTCCGCCGGTTACTATGGCTACACCTTC	CASSSAGYYGYTF
few	TRBD1	14	TRBV6-5	TRBJ2-5	TGTGCCAGCAGCGCGGGACAGGGTGGGGAGACCCAGTACTTC	CASSAGQGGETQYF